A selection of T cell receptor beta chains follows, all from one sample in a study of T cell repertoires in cytomegalovirus infection. Using its own MiXCR run on the reads, TCRdb lists one record per CDR3 protein. The sample holds 600,000 to 700,000 distinct CDR3 sequences, around 35% seen once. The antigens these receptors bind are not known. The sample consisted of cultured PBMCs, taken from culture after CMV antigen stimulation. Source of these receptors: a human donor in good health (CMV status not recorded). Some clones in this sample may be carry-over from other donors' samples. Both conserved end residues are part of each CDR3. The order of the fields is clone size, CDR3 length, D gene, V gene, J gene, CDR3 DNA, CDR3 protein. D genes are given only for firm matches. The size field is filled for only some rows; it gives once, few, many or a size class.

abundance: .; len: 15; d_gene: TRBD1; v_gene: TRBV4-1; j_gene: TRBJ1-6; CDR3nt: TGCGCCAGCAGCCAAGGGACAGGTTGGAATTCACCCCTCCACTTT; CDR3aa: CASSQGTGWNSPLHF
abundance: few; len: 12; d_gene: .; v_gene: TRBV7-2; j_gene: TRBJ2-7; CDR3nt: TGTGCCAGCAGCAAACCCGGGTTCGAGCAGTACTTC; CDR3aa: CASSKPGFEQYF
abundance: .; len: 16; d_gene: .; v_gene: TRBV5-4; j_gene: TRBJ1-1; CDR3nt: TGTGCCAGCAGCTTGAAACAGGTGCAGAAGGACACTGAAGCTTTCTTT; CDR3aa: CASSLKQVQKDTEAFF
abundance: .; len: 15; d_gene: TRBD1; v_gene: TRBV20-1; j_gene: TRBJ2-2; CDR3nt: TGCAGTGCGAGAGGGACAGGGTTGGGCACCGGGGAGCTGTTTTTT; CDR3aa: CSARGTGLGTGELFF
abundance: many; len: 14; d_gene: TRBD1; v_gene: TRBV7-2; j_gene: TRBJ2-5; CDR3nt: TGTGCCAGCAGCCTGGACAGGGGCGTACAGACCCAGTACTTC; CDR3aa: CASSLDRGVQTQYF
abundance: few; len: 12; d_gene: .; v_gene: TRBV6-2/TRBV6-3; j_gene: TRBJ2-7; CDR3nt: TGTGCCAGCAGTTACGTCGGGGACGAGCAGTACTTC; CDR3aa: CASSYVGDEQYF
abundance: .; len: 15; d_gene: .; v_gene: TRBV7-8; j_gene: TRBJ2-3; CDR3nt: TGTGCCAGCAGCTTCGCGGGACTGCACACAGATACGCAGTATTTT; CDR3aa: CASSFAGLHTDTQYF
abundance: once; len: 16; d_gene: .; v_gene: TRBV27; j_gene: TRBJ1-2; CDR3nt: TGTGCCAGCAGTTCTCTTCGGTTCGGCTTTAACTATGGCTACACCTTC; CDR3aa: CASSSLRFGFNYGYTF
abundance: many; len: 14; d_gene: .; v_gene: TRBV7-2; j_gene: TRBJ1-1; CDR3nt: TGTGCCAGCAGCTTAAGTCCATTGAACACTGAAGCTTTCTTT; CDR3aa: CASSLSPLNTEAFF
abundance: .; len: 18; d_gene: TRBD2; v_gene: TRBV7-2; j_gene: TRBJ2-7; CDR3nt: TGTGCCAGCAGCTTAGCTGGAGGGCTAGCGGGGGCCCTCTACGAGCAGTACTTC; CDR3aa: CASSLAGGLAGALYEQYF
abundance: .; len: 16; d_gene: .; v_gene: TRBV5-4; j_gene: TRBJ2-7; CDR3nt: TGTGCCAGCAGCCCGGTGGCAGGCGTTCTTCTCTACGAGCAGTACTTC; CDR3aa: CASSPVAGVLLYEQYF
abundance: few; len: 14; d_gene: .; v_gene: TRBV5-4; j_gene: TRBJ2-5; CDR3nt: TGTGCCAGCAGCCGAGGACAGATCTCAGAGAGCCAGTACTTC; CDR3aa: CASSRGQISESQYF
abundance: few; len: 14; d_gene: .; v_gene: TRBV20-1; j_gene: TRBJ2-3; CDR3nt: TGCAGTGCTAGAGATTCCCTAGTAGTAGATACGCAGTATTTT; CDR3aa: CSARDSLVVDTQYF
abundance: .; len: 15; d_gene: TRBD2; v_gene: TRBV2; j_gene: TRBJ2-7; CDR3nt: TGTGCCAGCAGTCCCAGCGGGAGGGCCTCGGACGAGCAGTACTTC; CDR3aa: CASSPSGRASDEQYF
abundance: .; len: 14; d_gene: .; v_gene: TRBV20-1; j_gene: TRBJ2-2; CDR3nt: TGCAGTGCTGGAAGAATGTCGAACACCGGGGAGCTGTTTTTT; CDR3aa: CSAGRMSNTGELFF
abundance: few; len: 14; d_gene: .; v_gene: TRBV7-9; j_gene: TRBJ2-5; CDR3nt: TGTGCCAGCAGCGTCACTACAGTGAAAGAGACCCAGTACTTC; CDR3aa: CASSVTTVKETQYF
abundance: .; len: 17; d_gene: .; v_gene: TRBV11-2; j_gene: TRBJ1-2; CDR3nt: TGTGCCAGCAGCTCCATCCGCCTGGGGGTTAGCCTCTATGGCTACACCTTC; CDR3aa: CASSSIRLGVSLYGYTF
abundance: few; len: 18; d_gene: .; v_gene: TRBV10-3; j_gene: TRBJ1-4; CDR3nt: TGTGCCATCAGGGGGGGGGGCAGCGAAGCTTCAACTAATGAAAAACTGTTTTTT; CDR3aa: CAIRGGGSEASTNEKLFF
abundance: few; len: 14; d_gene: .; v_gene: TRBV7-2; j_gene: TRBJ2-3; CDR3nt: TGTGCCAGCAGCGGCTCCCACTCGACAGATACGCAGTATTTT; CDR3aa: CASSGSHSTDTQYF
abundance: .; len: 15; d_gene: TRBD1; v_gene: TRBV6-2/TRBV6-3; j_gene: TRBJ2-2; CDR3nt: TGTGCCAGCAGTTACGGGACAGGGAACACCGGGGAGCTGTTTTTT; CDR3aa: CASSYGTGNTGELFF
abundance: .; len: 14; d_gene: .; v_gene: TRBV6-1; j_gene: TRBJ2-1; CDR3nt: TGTGCCAGCAGCCGAAGTCGCCGGAGTGGTGAGCAGTTCTTC; CDR3aa: CASSRSRRSGEQFF
abundance: many; len: 13; d_gene: .; v_gene: TRBV7-2; j_gene: TRBJ2-5; CDR3nt: TGTGCCAGCAGCTTAGCCAGCCAAGAGACCCAGTACTTC; CDR3aa: CASSLASQETQYF
abundance: .; len: 15; d_gene: .; v_gene: TRBV2; j_gene: TRBJ2-1; CDR3nt: TGTGCCAGCAAGTCCGAGGACGGGACGGGAAGTGAGCAGTTCTTC; CDR3aa: CASKSEDGTGSEQFF
abundance: .; len: 14; d_gene: .; v_gene: TRBV19; j_gene: TRBJ2-1; CDR3nt: TGTGCCAGTAGTATTACTAGCCTGGGAAATGAGCAGTTCTTC; CDR3aa: CASSITSLGNEQFF
abundance: few; len: 13; d_gene: .; v_gene: TRBV12-3/TRBV12-4; j_gene: TRBJ2-1; CDR3nt: TGTGCCAGCAATCAGGACACCTACAATGAGCAGTTCTTC; CDR3aa: CASNQDTYNEQFF
abundance: .; len: 14; d_gene: .; v_gene: TRBV20-1; j_gene: TRBJ1-2; CDR3nt: TGCAGTGCTGATGAAGGAATTCCTAACTATGGCTACACCTTC; CDR3aa: CSADEGIPNYGYTF
abundance: few; len: 15; d_gene: .; v_gene: TRBV6-1; j_gene: TRBJ2-7; CDR3nt: TGTGCCAGCAGTCAATCCCGTGGACTTTTCTACGAGCAGTACTTC; CDR3aa: CASSQSRGLFYEQYF
abundance: .; len: 16; d_gene: TRBD2; v_gene: TRBV6-2/TRBV6-3; j_gene: TRBJ2-1; CDR3nt: TGTGCCAGCAGACGGCTCCAGGGGACTAGCTACAATGAGCAGTTCTTC; CDR3aa: CASRRLQGTSYNEQFF
abundance: .; len: 14; d_gene: .; v_gene: TRBV15; j_gene: TRBJ2-3; CDR3nt: TGTGCCACCAGCAGAGGGCAGGGTGGCGGTACGCAGTATTTT; CDR3aa: CATSRGQGGGTQYF
abundance: .; len: 17; d_gene: TRBD2; v_gene: TRBV12-5; j_gene: TRBJ2-1; CDR3nt: TGTGCTAGTGGACCACCTCCCGGACTAGCGGTCTACAATGAGCAGTTCTTC; CDR3aa: CASGPPPGLAVYNEQFF
abundance: .; len: 15; d_gene: .; v_gene: TRBV11-2; j_gene: TRBJ2-5; CDR3nt: TGTGCCAGCAGCTTAGTAGGTTCGCCCAAACGGACCCAGTACTTC; CDR3aa: CASSLVGSPKRTQYF
abundance: .; len: 14; d_gene: TRBD1; v_gene: TRBV6-8; j_gene: TRBJ1-4; CDR3nt: TGTGCCAGCAAGCTGGGACAGGGGTTTGAAAAACTGTTTTTT; CDR3aa: CASKLGQGFEKLFF
abundance: .; len: 14; d_gene: .; v_gene: TRBV7-6; j_gene: TRBJ2-1; CDR3nt: TGTGCCAGCAGCTTAGAACTAGCCAGCAATGAGCAGTTCTTC; CDR3aa: CASSLELASNEQFF
abundance: few; len: 14; d_gene: TRBD1; v_gene: TRBV12-3/TRBV12-4; j_gene: TRBJ2-1; CDR3nt: TGTGCCAGCAGTCCGGGACAGGGGGCGAATGAGCAGTTCTTC; CDR3aa: CASSPGQGANEQFF
abundance: few; len: 15; d_gene: TRBD1; v_gene: TRBV7-9; j_gene: TRBJ2-3; CDR3nt: TGTGCCAGCAGCTTAGCAAGGACAGGGGCAGATACGCAGTATTTT; CDR3aa: CASSLARTGADTQYF
abundance: .; len: 14; d_gene: .; v_gene: TRBV11-3; j_gene: TRBJ2-2; CDR3nt: TGTGTCAGCAGCTTATCTGTGGGGCAAGGGGAGCTGTTTTTT; CDR3aa: CVSSLSVGQGELFF
abundance: many; len: 15; d_gene: .; v_gene: TRBV7-2; j_gene: TRBJ1-4; CDR3nt: TGTGCCAGCAGCTTAGGGTCTCGTCCTAAGGAAAAACTGTTTTTT; CDR3aa: CASSLGSRPKEKLFF
abundance: many; len: 12; d_gene: .; v_gene: TRBV7-2; j_gene: TRBJ2-7; CDR3nt: TGTGCCAGCAGCCAGGGAAAGTACGAGCAGTACTTC; CDR3aa: CASSQGKYEQYF
abundance: few; len: 13; d_gene: .; v_gene: TRBV7-6; j_gene: TRBJ2-7; CDR3nt: TGTGCCAGCAGCTTAGATCCGAATGGCGAGCAGTACTTC; CDR3aa: CASSLDPNGEQYF
abundance: few; len: 17; d_gene: TRBD2; v_gene: TRBV6-2/TRBV6-3; j_gene: TRBJ2-7; CDR3nt: TGTGCCAGCAGCCATCGGACTAGTAGTATATCCCCGACTCGGCAGTACTTC; CDR3aa: CASSHRTSSISPTRQYF
abundance: few; len: 17; d_gene: TRBD2; v_gene: TRBV4-2; j_gene: TRBJ2-1; CDR3nt: TGTGCCAGCAGCCCGACCCCGGTAGCGGGATCCTACAATGAGCAGTTCTTC; CDR3aa: CASSPTPVAGSYNEQFF
abundance: .; len: 14; d_gene: TRBD2; v_gene: TRBV2; j_gene: TRBJ2-1; CDR3nt: TGTGCCAGCATTTCGCGGGGGGCCGAGAATGAGCAGTTCTTC; CDR3aa: CASISRGAENEQFF
abundance: .; len: 15; d_gene: .; v_gene: TRBV6-2/TRBV6-3; j_gene: TRBJ1-5; CDR3nt: TGTGCCAGCAGTTACTCGTGGGTTAGCAATCAGCCCCAGCATTTT; CDR3aa: CASSYSWVSNQPQHF
abundance: .; len: 16; d_gene: .; v_gene: TRBV19; j_gene: TRBJ1-1; CDR3nt: TGTGCCAGTAGTATGGACCGCTGGCGAGGGGACACTGAAGCTTTCTTT; CDR3aa: CASSMDRWRGDTEAFF
abundance: .; len: 12; d_gene: .; v_gene: TRBV20-1; j_gene: TRBJ2-1; CDR3nt: TGCAGTGCCTGGGGCGGGACCAATGAGCAGTTCTTC; CDR3aa: CSAWGGTNEQFF
abundance: many; len: 12; d_gene: .; v_gene: TRBV7-2; j_gene: TRBJ1-2; CDR3nt: TGTGCCAGCAGCTTACGGAGCTATGGCTACACCTTC; CDR3aa: CASSLRSYGYTF
abundance: few; len: 13; d_gene: TRBD1; v_gene: TRBV19; j_gene: TRBJ1-1; CDR3nt: TGTGCCAGTAGTATTAACTTGGACAGGGAAGCTTTCTTT; CDR3aa: CASSINLDREAFF
abundance: .; len: 15; d_gene: .; v_gene: TRBV5-6; j_gene: TRBJ2-5; CDR3nt: TGTGCCAGCAGCTTAAGACAGGCCTCCCAAGAGACCCAGTACTTC; CDR3aa: CASSLRQASQETQYF
abundance: .; len: 15; d_gene: TRBD2; v_gene: TRBV5-1; j_gene: TRBJ2-7; CDR3nt: TGCGCCAGCAGCTTGGGTACTAGCGGGGGCCACGAGCAGTACTTC; CDR3aa: CASSLGTSGGHEQYF
abundance: .; len: 15; d_gene: TRBD1; v_gene: TRBV6-2/TRBV6-3; j_gene: TRBJ2-1; CDR3nt: TGTGCCAGCAGTACCTCCGGGACAGGGGGCAATGAGCAGTTCTTC; CDR3aa: CASSTSGTGGNEQFF
abundance: few; len: 13; d_gene: .; v_gene: TRBV2; j_gene: TRBJ2-7; CDR3nt: TGTGCCAGCAGTGAGGCAGGGGACTACGAGCAGTACTTC; CDR3aa: CASSEAGDYEQYF
abundance: .; len: 15; d_gene: TRBD2; v_gene: TRBV11-2; j_gene: TRBJ2-7; CDR3nt: TGTGCCAGCAGCTTAGACCTAGCGGGACTCTACGAGCAGTACTTC; CDR3aa: CASSLDLAGLYEQYF
abundance: few; len: 15; d_gene: TRBD2; v_gene: TRBV7-8; j_gene: TRBJ2-2; CDR3nt: TGTGCCAGCAACACCGGGACTAGGACGACCGGGGAGCTGTTTTTT; CDR3aa: CASNTGTRTTGELFF
abundance: few; len: 11; d_gene: .; v_gene: TRBV5-1; j_gene: TRBJ2-7; CDR3nt: TGCGCCAGCAAGGGCTCCTACGAGCAGTACTTC; CDR3aa: CASKGSYEQYF